Presented here are 5 T cell receptor beta chains from one specimen sequenced in a study of blood T cell repertoires in COVID-19. Repertoires were generated with immunoSEQ multiplex PCR, while TCRdb's copy carries only in-frame clones and drops some. The repertoire holds 110,000 or so clones, with roughly 89% as singletons. Source material: peripheral blood. The receptors come from a human donor with acute or convalescent COVID-19. The donor label of this sample is uncertain.

The chain combines TRBV6-6 with TRBJ1-2; 8 positions match TRBD1. This CDR3 is 13 amino acids long. CDR1 MNHNY and CDR2 SVGAGI come from the germline V gene (reference sequence). V gave up 8 bases and J gave up 4 bases; unmatched junction bases: 6. The CDR3 bases are TGTGCCAGCTACAGGGGGGGGTTCTATGGCTACACCTTC. This codes for CASYRGGFYGYTF.

The V call is TRBV20-1, the J call TRBJ2-2; D might be TRBD1 (5 bases). Germline loops: CDR1 DFQATT, CDR2 SNEGSKA (reference sequence). This CDR3 region has 14 residues. Trimming removed 3 bases at V and 3 bases at J, with 11 bases between. This CDR3 reads CSASAGWYTGELFF. Here the CDR3 DNA reads TGCAGTGCTAGTGCAGGGTGGTACACCGGGGAGCTGTTTTTT.

The chain joins TRBV7-8 to TRBJ2-1; TRBD1 matches at 7 bases. The CDR3 length is 17 residues. Germline CDR1 is SGHVS and CDR2 is FQNEAQ. V lost 5 bases and J lost 0; bases outside the gene matches: 10. The CDR3 coding sequence is TGTGCCAGCAGCCTACGACAGGGATCCCTCTCCTACAATGAGCAGTTCTTC. Protein: CASSLRQGSLSYNEQFF.

The V call is TRBV2, the J call TRBJ1-6, with TRBD1 matching over 8 bases. The CDR3 is made up of 13 amino acids. After removal of 7 bases from V and 9 bases from J, the junction contained 5 bases not matched to a gene. From germline, CDR1 is SNHLY and CDR2 FYNNEI. CDR3 loop: CASTDRVVSPLHF. CDR3 in DNA: TGTGCCAGCACGGACAGGGTGGTTTCACCCCTCCACTTT.

The J gene is TRBJ1-2, the V gene TRBV19; a weak D match, TRBD1 (6 bases). Trimming removed 3 bases from V and 8 bases from J, with 16 bases in between. CDR1 LNHDA and CDR2 SQIVND come from the germline V gene (reference sequence). This CDR3 spans 14 amino acids. The CDR3 reads CASSIVWGHSGYTF. The CDR3 DNA reads TGTGCCAGTAGTATCGTTTGGGGGCATAGCGGCTACACCTTC.